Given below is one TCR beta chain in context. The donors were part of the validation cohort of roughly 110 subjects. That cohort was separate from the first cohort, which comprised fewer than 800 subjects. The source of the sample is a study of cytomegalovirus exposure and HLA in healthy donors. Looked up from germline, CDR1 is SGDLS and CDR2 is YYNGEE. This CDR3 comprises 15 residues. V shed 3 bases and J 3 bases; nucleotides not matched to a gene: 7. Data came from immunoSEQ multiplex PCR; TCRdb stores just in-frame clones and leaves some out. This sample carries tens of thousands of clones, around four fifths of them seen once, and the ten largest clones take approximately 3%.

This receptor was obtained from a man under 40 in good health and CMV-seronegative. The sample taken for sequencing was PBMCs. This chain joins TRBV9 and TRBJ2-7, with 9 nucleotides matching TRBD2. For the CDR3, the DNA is TGTGCCAGCAGCGAGGCGGGGGGGTCTAGCTACGAGCAGTACTTC. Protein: CASSEAGGSSYEQYF. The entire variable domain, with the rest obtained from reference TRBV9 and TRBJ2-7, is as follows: DSGVTQTPKHLITATGQRVTLRCSPRSGDLSVYWYQQSLDQGLQFLIQYYNGEERAKGNILERFSAQQFPDLHSELNLSSLELGDSALYFCASSEAGGSSYEQYFGPGTRLTVT.